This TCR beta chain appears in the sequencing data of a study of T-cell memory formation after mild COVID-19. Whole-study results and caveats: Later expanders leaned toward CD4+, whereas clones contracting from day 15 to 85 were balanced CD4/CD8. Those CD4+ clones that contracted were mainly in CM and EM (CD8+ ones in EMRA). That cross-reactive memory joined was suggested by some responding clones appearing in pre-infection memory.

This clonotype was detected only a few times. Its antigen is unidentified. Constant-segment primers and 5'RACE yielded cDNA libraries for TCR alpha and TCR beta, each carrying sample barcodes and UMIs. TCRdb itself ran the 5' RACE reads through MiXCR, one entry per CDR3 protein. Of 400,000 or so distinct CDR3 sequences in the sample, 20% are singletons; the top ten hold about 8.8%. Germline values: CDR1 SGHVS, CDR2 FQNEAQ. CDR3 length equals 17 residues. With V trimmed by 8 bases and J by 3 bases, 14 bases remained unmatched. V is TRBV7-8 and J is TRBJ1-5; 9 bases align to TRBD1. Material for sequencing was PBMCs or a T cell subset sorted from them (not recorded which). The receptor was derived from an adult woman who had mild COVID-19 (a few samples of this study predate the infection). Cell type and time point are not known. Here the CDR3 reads CASSKGTGPTYNQPQHF. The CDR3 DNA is TGTGCCAGCTCTAAGGGGACAGGGCCTACCTACAATCAGCCCCAGCATTTT.